This T cell receptor beta chain was sequenced during a study of cytotoxic CD8 clonotypes in ibrutinib-treated CLL. On the study more broadly: Once patients had received a median 12 months of treatment, range 6 to 36, response samples were obtained. Whole-study findings and limits: Clonality measured at baseline exceeded age-matched healthy donors, tracking circulating CD8+ T-cell counts. Sustained-remission and progressing patients' sampling times differed. Public clonotypes, an uncommon group, contracted or remained stable on treatment.

There are a few counts of this clone. Its antigen remains unidentified. The sample has other DNA sequences that encode this CDR3 too. Clones were read by immunoSEQ multiplex PCR, and TCRdb kept only the in-frame ones, dropping some. The sample yields around 53,000 clones, nearly 55% seen once. The germline V and J ends were trimmed by 3 bases and 2 bases, with 5 bases remaining between them. CDR3 length: 12 residues. CDR1 LNHDA and CDR2 SQIVND come from the germline V gene (reference sequence). V gene TRBV19 combines with J gene TRBJ2-7, with a possible D match to TRBD2 (5 bases). The clonotype comes from a human donor with chronic lymphocytic leukemia. The sequenced sample was PBMCs, obtained at disease progression, from a patient treated with ibrutinib. This CDR3 is CASSIGTYEQYF. As DNA, the CDR3 is TGTGCCAGTAGTATCGGGACCTACGAGCAGTACTTC.